Each of the 17 T cell receptor beta chains below was sequenced from the same sample in a study of cytomegalovirus exposure and HLA in healthy donors. Vbeta (60) and Jbeta (13) primers were used in the PCR. The protocol was immunoSEQ multiplex PCR, while the TCRdb copy is restricted to in-frame clones and leaves out a portion. The sample lists 150,000 to 200,000 clones, roughly 80% occurring once. What was sequenced was PBMCs. These receptor sequences come from a woman aged 18-35 years in good health and CMV-seronegative.

The chain joins TRBV28 to TRBJ2-7, with 14 bases fitting TRBD2. CDR1 MDHEN and CDR2 SYDVKM come from the germline V gene. The CDR3 is 17 residues long. V lost 8 bases, J lost 7 bases, and 16 bases stayed unmatched. This chain's CDR3 is CASVPISGLAGEGEQYF. Here the CDR3 DNA reads TGTGCCAGCGTCCCAATCTCGGGACTAGCGGGAGAAGGAGAGCAGTACTTC.

The chain employs TRBV2 and TRBJ2-2, with 8 positions matching TRBD1. This CDR3 is 15 amino acids long. Germline lookup yields CDR1 SNHLY and CDR2 FYNNEI. After removal of 1 base from V and 4 bases from J, the junction contained 2 bases not matched to a gene. The CDR3 DNA reads as TGTGCCAGCAGTGAAGGGACAGGGCCCACCGGGGAGCTGTTTTTT. This encodes CASSEGTGPTGELFF.

The rearrangement joins TRBV18 to TRBJ2-1, with 8 bases matching TRBD1. The CDR3 covers 15 residues. CDR1 KGHSH and CDR2 LQKENI come from the germline V gene. V dropped 4 bases and J dropped 7; count of bases not matched to a gene: 9. The CDR3 here is CASSLDRTGSNEQFF. CDR3 nucleotide sequence: TGTGCCAGCTCACTAGATCGGACAGGGTCAAATGAGCAGTTCTTC. Using reference TRBV18 and TRBJ2-1 for the parts outside the CDR3, the full variable domain is NAGVMQNPRHLVRRRGQEARLRCSPMKGHSHVYWYRQLPEEGLKFMVYLQKENIIDESGMPKERFSAEFPKEGPSILRIQQVVRGDSAAYFCASSLDRTGSNEQFFGPGTRLTVL.

The gene calls are TRBV4-2 and TRBJ1-2; 12 bases fit TRBD1. CDR1 and CDR2 (germline): LGHNA, YNFKEQ. The CDR3 totals 20 residues. Trimming cost V 4 bases and J 5 bases; bases outside gene matches: 20. CDR3 loop: CASSRAAGTGGAETKYGYTF. CDR3 in DNA: TGTGCCAGCAGCCGGGCCGCCGGGACAGGGGGCGCAGAGACAAAGTATGGCTACACCTTC.

The rearrangement links TRBV10-3 to TRBJ2-3; 9 bases match TRBD1. The CDR3 loop spans 15 amino acids. Germline CDR1 reads ENHRY; CDR2 reads SYGVKD. Germline trimming cut 8 bases from V and 3 bases from J; bases unmatched to any gene: 9. DNA for the CDR3: TGTGCCATCCACAAGGGGGACAGGGAGACAGATACGCAGTATTTT. Encoded protein: CAIHKGDRETDTQYF.

The chain recombines TRBV19 with TRBJ2-7, with TRBD2 matching 9 bases. CDR1 is LNHDA, CDR2 SQIVND, per germline (reference sequence). CDR3 length: 15 amino acids. V shed 4 bases and J 0 bases; nucleotides not matched to a gene: 4. The CDR3 DNA sequence: TGTGCCAGTAGTACTAGCGGGACCCTCTCCTACGAGCAGTACTTC. Translating it yields CASSTSGTLSYEQYF.

This chain joins TRBV25-1 and TRBJ1-2; D remains ambiguous. Trimming took off 7 bases at V and 5 bases at J, with 17 bases between the two ends. This CDR3 has 14 amino acids. Germline V CDR1 and CDR2: MGHDK, SYGVNS. For the CDR3, the DNA is TGTGCCAGCACCGCAGGAAGCGGACTTTATGGCTACACCTTC. Protein product: CASTAGSGLYGYTF.

This rearrangement joins TRBV6-5 to TRBJ1-4; 7 bases line up with TRBD1. The CDR3 covers 14 residues. CDR1 is MNHEY and CDR2 is SVGAGI in the germline V gene. V lost 5 bases and J lost 5; bases outside the gene matches: 5. The CDR3 DNA reads TGTGCCAGCAGTCCTACAGGGGCAAATGAAAAACTGTTTTTT. This codes for CASSPTGANEKLFF.

V and J are TRBV4-3 and TRBJ2-7, with D possibly being TRBD2 (5 bases). The germline gives CDR1 LGHNA, CDR2 YSLEER. The germline V and J ends were trimmed by 3 bases and 7 bases, with 10 bases remaining between them. The CDR3 spans 12 residues. The CDR3 nucleotides read TGCGCCAGCAGCCACCCCGGGGAAGAGCAGTACTTC. This encodes CASSHPGEEQYF.

The rearrangement uses TRBV7-9 and TRBJ1-1, with 8 bases matching TRBD1. The CDR3 is 15 amino acids. V gave up 0 bases and J gave up 1 base; unmatched junction bases: 1. CDR1 and CDR2 from the germline V gene are SEHNR and FQNEAQ (reference sequence). CDR3 sequence reads: CASSLAGTGNTEAFF. In nucleotides, the CDR3 is TGTGCCAGCAGCTTAGCCGGGACAGGGAACACTGAAGCTTTCTTT. The entire variable domain, with the rest obtained from reference TRBV7-9 and TRBJ1-1, is as follows: DTGVSQNPRHKITKRGQNVTFRCDPISEHNRLYWYRQTLGQGPEFLTYFQNEAQLEKSRLLSDRFSAERPKGSFSTLEIQRTEQGDSAMYLCASSLAGTGNTEAFFGQGTRLTVV.

This chain joins TRBV4-2 and TRBJ2-2, with 7 bases aligning to TRBD2. J was trimmed by 1 base and V by 0 bases; bases with no gene match: 5. The length of the CDR3 is 17 residues. Per germline, CDR1 LGHNA and CDR2 YNFKEQ. The CDR3 nucleotides are TGTGCCAGCAGCCAAGACTTCGAGCGGGGGAACACCGGGGAGCTGTTTTTT. Translating it yields CASSQDFERGNTGELFF.

The rearrangement uses TRBV7-9 and TRBJ2-2; possibly TRBD2 for D (5 bases). V lost 6 bases and J 3 bases, leaving 11 bases between the germline ends. CDR3 size: 14 residues. The germline V gene encodes CDR1 SEHNR and CDR2 FQNEAQ (reference sequence). The CDR3 reads CASRGAGDTGELFF. The CDR3 DNA is TGTGCCAGCAGGGGCGCGGGCGACACCGGGGAGCTGTTTTTT. Full variable domain (missing parts from reference TRBV7-9 and TRBJ2-2): DTGVSQNPRHKITKRGQNVTFRCDPISEHNRLYWYRQTLGQGPEFLTYFQNEAQLEKSRLLSDRFSAERPKGSFSTLEIQRTEQGDSAMYLCASRGAGDTGELFFGEGSRLTVL.

This chain uses TRBV6-1 with TRBJ2-3, with a possible D match to TRBD1 (6 bases). Trimming left V 2 bases short and J 10 bases short, with 16 bases between. The CDR3 spans 14 residues. Germline CDR1 MNHNS, CDR2 SASEGT. CDR3: CASSENDVGHAQYF. The CDR3, as DNA: TGTGCCAGCAGTGAAAACGATGTGGGACACGCGCAGTATTTT.

The chain couples TRBV27 to TRBJ2-1; D is unresolved. V was shortened by 2 bases and J by 4 bases, with 18 bases between the two germline ends. The CDR3 has 17 amino acids. Germline V gives CDR1 MNHEY, CDR2 SMNVEV (reference sequence). CDR3 bases: TGTGCCAGCAGTTTACTTCCCCCGACAATTTATTACAATGAGCAGTTCTTC. Protein product: CASSLLPPTIYYNEQFF.

The V and J genes are TRBV5-1 and TRBJ2-7, with 7 bases matching TRBD1. Germline V gene data show CDR1 as SGHRS and CDR2 as YFSETQ. V gave up 0 bases and J gave up 0 bases; unmatched junction bases: 12. The CDR3 is 18 residues long. The CDR3 reads CASSLVQLRGLSSYEQYF. Written as DNA, the CDR3 is TGCGCCAGCAGCTTGGTACAACTCAGGGGGTTGAGCTCCTACGAGCAGTACTTC.

J is TRBJ2-3 and V is TRBV2, with TRBD1 identical over 7 bases. Germline V gene lookup returns CDR1 SNHLY and CDR2 FYNNEI. The V segment lost 1 base and the J segment 5 bases; nucleotides outside the gene matches: 6. The CDR3 length is 15 residues. CDR3 nucleotides: TGTGCCAGCAGTGAAGAGAGGGGGCGCGGAGATACGCAGTATTTT. Translating it yields CASSEERGRGDTQYF.

This clone was detected only once. The chain joins TRBV5-1 to TRBJ2-5, with a weak D call TRBD2 (6 bases). Trimming removed 4 bases from V and 2 bases from J, with 15 bases in between. Germline V gene data show CDR1 as SGHRS and CDR2 as YFSETQ. The CDR3 length is 15 residues. In DNA form, the CDR3 reads TGCGCCAGCAGCCTTAGATCTAGCGCTCAAGAGACCCAGTACTTC. As protein: CASSLRSSAQETQYF. Full variable domain (remainder filled in from reference TRBV5-1 and TRBJ2-5): KAGVTQTPRYLIKTRGQQVTLSCSPISGHRSVSWYQQTPGQGLQFLFEYFSETQRNKGNFPGRFSGRQFSNSRSEMNVSTLELGDSALYLCASSLRSSAQETQYFGPGTRLLVL.